Listed here are 13 T cell receptor beta chains from one sample, sequenced in a study of T-cell reconstitution after alpha-beta-depleted transplantation in children. A TCRbeta library incorporating unique molecular identifiers was prepared. One entry per CDR3 protein results from TCRdb running MiXCR on the PCR reads. Among around 370,000 distinct CDR3 sequences, about a tenth were seen once, and the ten largest hold approximately 2.3%. Sequenced here: PBMCs from the stem cell graft donor, sampled from the stem cell graft. All receptors come from a human donor who donated a stem cell graft to a child with acute lymphoblastic leukemia.

The chain joins TRBV18 to TRBJ1-1, with 8 bases that match TRBD1. This CDR3 spans 15 amino acids. Germline trimming cut 3 bases from V and 1 base from J; bases unmatched to any gene: 4. Germline V lookup: CDR1 KGHSH, CDR2 LQKENI. This CDR3 reads CASSPRQGQNTEAFF. In DNA, the CDR3 is TGTGCCAGCTCACCGAGACAGGGGCAGAACACTGAAGCTTTCTTT.

In this sample, this clonotype turned up many times. V and J are TRBV9 and TRBJ1-1, with D hard to call. V lost 0 bases, J lost 1 base, and 7 bases lay in between. The CDR3 runs to 14 residues. The germline CDR1 and CDR2 sequences are SGDLS and YYNGEE. The CDR3 protein is CASSVDSWNTEAFF. The CDR3 bases are TGTGCCAGCAGCGTAGACAGCTGGAACACTGAAGCTTTCTTT.

This clonotype was detected many times. V usage is TRBV7-2 and J usage is TRBJ2-7; perhaps D is TRBD1 or TRBD2 (5 bases each). Germline V lookup: CDR1 SGHTA, CDR2 FQGNSA. The CDR3 is 15 amino acids. Trimming took 3 bases from V and 6 from J, leaving 18 bases between them. DNA of the CDR3: TGTGCCAGCAGCTTTTCTGGGGACCCCCTGGGCGAGCAGTACTTC. It yields the protein CASSFSGDPLGEQYF.

This clonotype was observed a few times. This rearrangement joins TRBV7-8 to TRBJ2-7; 7 positions match TRBD1. CDR3 length: 15 residues. V lost 5 bases, J lost 1 base, and 8 bases stayed unmatched. Per the germline V gene, CDR1 is SGHVS and CDR2 is FQNEAQ. DNA for the CDR3: TGTGCCAGCAGCCCGCGACAGGGACCTTCCTACGAGCAGTACTTC. Its translation is CASSPRQGPSYEQYF.

This clonotype was observed at least ten times. The chain joins TRBV12-3 or TRBV12-4 to TRBJ1-6; D ambiguous. Trimming removed 4 bases at V and 7 bases at J, with 11 bases between. The CDR3 sequence is 14 residues long. CDR3 bases: TGTGCCAGCAGTTCAGAGCGAAGGAATTCACCCCTCCACTTT. Its protein product is CASSSERRNSPLHF.

This clonotype appeared a few times. The V call is TRBV20-1, the J call TRBJ2-2; 9 nucleotides line up with TRBD2. Germline lookup yields CDR1 DFQATT and CDR2 SNEGSKA (reference sequence). CDR3 length: 15 amino acids. The ends lost 1 base at V and 6 bases at J; junction bases unmatched: 6. The CDR3 spells CSARVLGLASGELFF. For the CDR3, the DNA is TGCAGTGCTAGAGTCCTGGGACTAGCATCCGGGGAGCTGTTTTTT.

This chain connects TRBV5-1 to TRBJ2-5; a weak D match, TRBD1 (5 bases). This CDR3 has 12 residues. Trimming took 4 bases from V and 2 from J, leaving 6 bases between them. In germline, CDR1 is SGHRS, CDR2 YFSETQ. The CDR3 loop reads CASSDSQETQYF. CDR3 DNA sequence: TGCGCCAGCAGCGACAGTCAAGAGACCCAGTACTTC.

Only a few counts were recorded for this clonotype. This chain uses TRBV25-1 with TRBJ1-5, with D uncertain. Germline V gene data show CDR1 as MGHDK and CDR2 as SYGVNS. The length of the CDR3 is 12 residues. Trimming removed 3 bases at V and 4 bases at J, with 4 bases between. The CDR3 region is CASSDKNQPQHF. The CDR3 DNA follows: TGTGCCAGCAGTGACAAGAATCAGCCCCAGCATTTT.

The table lists this clonotype with a few counts. The chain recombines TRBV4-3 with TRBJ2-7; 10 nucleotides align to TRBD1. The CDR3 extends over 16 amino acids. V lost 2 bases and J lost 1; bases outside the gene matches: 5. From germline, CDR1 is LGHNA and CDR2 YSLEER. CDR3 amino acids: CASSQSGTGESYEQYF. In nucleotides, the CDR3 is TGCGCCAGCAGCCAATCCGGGACAGGGGAATCCTACGAGCAGTACTTC.

This clonotype appeared a few times. V is TRBV7-2 and J is TRBJ1-5; the match to TRBD1 covers 8 bases. This CDR3 is built from 15 residues. CDR1 and CDR2 from the germline V gene are SGHTA and FQGNSA. Trimming took 1 base from V and 9 from J; bases not matched to a gene: 8. The CDR3 nucleotides read TGTGCCAGCAGCTTAGGGGACAGGCCCGGGGGGCCCCAGCATTTT. Protein sequence: CASSLGDRPGGPQHF.

This clonotype was seen repeatedly, ten times or more. This chain uses TRBV16 with TRBJ2-7, with 7 bases that match TRBD1. The V gene end was trimmed by 4 bases and the J gene end by 7 bases; junction bases not matched to a gene: 4. The CDR3 spans 12 residues. CDR1 is KGHSY, CDR2 FQNENV, per germline. The CDR3 sequence: CASSLQGWEQYF. DNA of the CDR3: TGTGCCAGCAGCCTACAGGGGTGGGAGCAGTACTTC.

The chain employs TRBV11-2 and TRBJ2-3, with 8 bases that match TRBD2. This CDR3 comprises 15 residues. The germline CDR1 and CDR2 sequences are SGHAT and FQNNGV. With 6 bases clipped from V and 3 bases from J, the junction kept 8 bases outside the gene matches. The CDR3 reads CASRSGGGGTDTQYF. In DNA, the CDR3 is TGTGCCAGCAGATCCGGGGGGGGCGGTACAGATACGCAGTATTTT.

The chain links TRBV18 to TRBJ2-1, with unresolved D. V shed 3 bases and J shed 1 base, with 13 bases lying between them. CDR1 is KGHSH and CDR2 is LQKENI in the germline V gene. The CDR3 has 16 residues. CDR3 DNA sequence: TGTGCCAGCTCACCCGGAGTGTTTGGGTCCTACAATGAGCAGTTCTTC. Translated: CASSPGVFGSYNEQFF.